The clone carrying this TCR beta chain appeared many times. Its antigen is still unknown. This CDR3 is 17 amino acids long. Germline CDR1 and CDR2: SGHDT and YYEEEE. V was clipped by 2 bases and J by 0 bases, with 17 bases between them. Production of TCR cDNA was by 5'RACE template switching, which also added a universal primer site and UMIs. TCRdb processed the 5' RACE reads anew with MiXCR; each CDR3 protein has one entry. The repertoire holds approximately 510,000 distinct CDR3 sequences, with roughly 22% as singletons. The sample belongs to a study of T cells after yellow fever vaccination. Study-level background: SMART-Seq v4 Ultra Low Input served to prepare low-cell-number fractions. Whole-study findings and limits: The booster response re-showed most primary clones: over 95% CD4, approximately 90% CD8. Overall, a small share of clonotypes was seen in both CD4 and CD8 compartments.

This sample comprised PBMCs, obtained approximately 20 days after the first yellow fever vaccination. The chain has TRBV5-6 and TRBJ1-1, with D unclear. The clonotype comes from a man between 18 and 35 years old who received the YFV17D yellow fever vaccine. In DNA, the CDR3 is TGTGCCAGCAGCTTCTCCCATGATGGGCGGGTGAACACTGAAGCTTTCTTT. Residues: CASSFSHDGRVNTEAFF.